This entry lists 11 T cell receptor beta chains sequenced from one sample in a study of Ad26.COV2.S vaccination and SARS-CoV-2 variants. The treatment denotes: roughly 19 received Ad26.COV2.S at low or high dose, single or two shots; several received placebo; per-sample allocation not given. Sampling was performed 63 days after the first vaccine or placebo injection. Libraries were prepared by immunoSEQ multiplex PCR; TCRdb keeps only in-frame clonotypes and omits some of them. Of hundreds of thousands of clones listed, around 87% are singletons. The sample in question was peripheral blood, obtained in a trial of Ad26.COV2.S vaccine versus placebo. The source of these receptors is a person aged 18 to 59 who received the Ad26.COV2.S COVID-19 vaccine or a placebo.

The rearrangement joins TRBV27 to TRBJ2-6; D is unresolved. Per the germline V gene, CDR1 is MNHEY and CDR2 is SMNVEV (reference sequence). Deletions cut 6 bases from V and 0 bases from J, with 6 bases between. The CDR3 sequence is 14 residues long. CDR3 DNA: TGTGCCAGCAGCGCGATCTCTGGGGCCAACGTCCTGACTTTC. Its protein is CASSAISGANVLTF.

This clone was seen a single time. The same CDR3 arises from other DNA sequences in this sample as well. The V gene is TRBV11-2, the J gene TRBJ1-3; D perhaps matches TRBD1 (5 bases). This CDR3 spans 14 amino acids. Germline CDR1 is SGHAT and CDR2 is FQNNGV. Trimming removed 1 base at V and 1 base at J, with 5 bases between. CDR3 sequence (DNA): TGTGCCAGCAGCTTAGCAGGGTCTGGAAACACCATATATTTT. It translates to CASSLAGSGNTIYF.

This clone was counted only a few times. The V and J genes are TRBV30 and TRBJ1-1; unclear D gene. This CDR3 region has 12 residues. Germline values: CDR1 GTSNPN, CDR2 SVGIG (reference sequence). V gave up 3 bases and J gave up 0 bases, with 5 bases separating them. The CDR3, as DNA: TGTGCCTGGAGGCACATGAACACTGAAGCTTTCTTT. This codes for CAWRHMNTEAFF. Filled out from reference TRBV30 and TRBJ1-1, the complete variable domain reads SQTIHQWPATLVQPVGSPLSLECTVEGTSNPNLYWYRQAAGRGLQLLFYSVGIGQISSEVPQNLSASRPQDRQFILSSKKLLLSDSGFYLCAWRHMNTEAFFGQGTRLTVV.

V usage is TRBV15 and J usage is TRBJ2-3; D not certain. The germline gives CDR1 LNHNV, CDR2 YYDKDF (reference sequence). The V end was cut by 1 base, the J end by 1 base, with 6 bases between. The CDR3 runs 14 residues. The CDR3 coding sequence is TGTGCCACCAGCAGAGTTTCGGGCACAGATACGCAGTATTTT. Amino acid sequence: CATSRVSGTDTQYF.

Points on this clone: A much larger clone is a single base away; this may be a read error. V and J are TRBV7-2 and TRBJ1-6; D is undetermined. V was shortened by 1 base and J by 7 bases, with 8 bases between the two germline ends. Germline V lookup: CDR1 SGHTA, CDR2 FQGNSA. This CDR3 region has 14 residues. CDR3 sequence reads: CASSLVPRNSPLHF. The CDR3 nucleotides are TGTGCCAGCAGCTTAGTCCCGAGAAATTCACCCCTCCACTTT.

The chain links TRBV20-1 to TRBJ1-2; D uncertain. This CDR3 comprises 11 residues. Trimming removed 4 bases from V and 8 bases from J, with 11 bases in between. Germline V gene lookup returns CDR1 DFQATT and CDR2 SNEGSKA (reference sequence). The CDR3 nucleotides are TGCAGTGCTAAAGCAGGTTTGGGCTACACCTTC. Translating gives CSAKAGLGYTF.

The J gene is TRBJ2-2, the V gene TRBV12-3 or TRBV12-4; no clear D gene. With 1 base removed from V and 5 bases from J, the gap between germline ends came to 5 bases. The CDR3 covers 13 residues. CDR3 loop: CASSLVRTGELFF. In nucleotides, the CDR3 is TGTGCCAGCAGTTTAGTACGAACCGGGGAGCTGTTTTTT.

V is TRBV11-2 and J is TRBJ2-7; D gene unclear. Germline V gene lookup returns CDR1 SGHAT and CDR2 FQNNGV. This CDR3 contains 14 residues. V shed 7 bases and J shed 3 bases, with 16 bases lying between them. The chain's CDR3 is CASNDAIPVYEQYF. CDR3 bases: TGTGCCAGCAACGACGCGATACCCGTCTACGAGCAGTACTTC.

This sequence joins TRBV18 and TRBJ1-5; D may be TRBD1 (5 bases). Trimming took off 1 base at V and 1 base at J, with 11 bases between the two ends. Germline V gene sequence: CDR1 KGHSH, CDR2 LQKENI. The CDR3 covers 16 residues. CDR3 coding DNA: TGTGCCAGCTCACCACTAGGGGTGGCGAGCAATCAGCCCCAGCATTTT. This codes for CASSPLGVASNQPQHF.

The genes are TRBV7-2 and TRBJ1-2; 7 positions agree with TRBD1. The CDR3 totals 13 residues. The germline V gene encodes CDR1 SGHTA and CDR2 FQGNSA. Trimming at V came to 5 bases and at J to 4 bases, leaving 4 bases not matched to a gene. The CDR3 DNA sequence: TGTGCCAGCAGCATTGGACAGGTCTATGGCTACACCTTC. The encoded protein is CASSIGQVYGYTF.

The chain recombines TRBV6-6 with TRBJ1-3; no clear D. Trimming pared 10 bases from V and 0 bases from J, leaving 10 bases between. The V gene's germline CDR1 is MNHNY and CDR2 SVGAGI (reference sequence). The CDR3 totals 13 residues. The CDR3 reads CATCGYSGNTIYF. As DNA, the CDR3 is TGTGCCACCTGTGGGTACTCTGGAAACACCATATATTTT.